Listed here are 32 T cell receptor beta chains from one sample, sequenced in a study of response to subunit inactivated influenza vaccine (dated by TCRdb to 2016 to 2018). The library relied on RT-PCR. TCRdb lists the instrument as Illumina HiSeq 2500. The public reads were run again by TCRdb, first through fastp at Q25 and then through MiXCR, and only productive beta chains were kept. Every CDR3 protein is listed once, alongside the most common genes and DNA of its rows. The sample table contains about 310,000 distinct CDR3 sequences; only one count was recorded for 22% of them. The top ten hold about 9.4% of the sample. This material consisted of PBMCs from blood, taken 21 months after vaccination. These TCRs come from a man between 50 and 69 years old who received an inactivated influenza vaccine. Donor details come from another sample of the same person, matched by shared clones.

CDR3 amino acids: CASSRRGQENYGYTF. The CDR3 DNA follows: TGTGCCAGCAGCCGGCGAGGACAAGAAAACTATGGCTACACCTTC. The rearrangement uses TRBV5-5 and TRBJ1-2; TRBD1 is a possible D gene (5 bases). This CDR3 is 15 amino acids long. Between the trimmed V and J ends, which lost 4 bases and 2 bases, there was a span of 15 bases. Germline loops: CDR1 SGHKS, CDR2 YYEKEE (reference sequence).

The genes are TRBV7-9 and TRBJ1-6; a weak D match, TRBD1 (6 bases). Trimming shortened V by 5 bases and J by 10 bases, and 12 bases separated the two germline ends. The CDR3 length is 13 residues. CDR1 and CDR2 from the germline V gene are SEHNR and FQNEAQ (reference sequence). The CDR3 loop reads CASSDRDISPLHF. DNA for the CDR3: TGTGCCAGCAGCGACCGGGACATATCACCCCTCCACTTT. Full variable domain (missing parts from reference TRBV7-9 and TRBJ1-6): DTGVSQNPRHKITKRGQNVTFRCDPISEHNRLYWYRQTLGQGPEFLTYFQNEAQLEKSRLLSDRFSAERPKGSFSTLEIQRTEQGDSAMYLCASSDRDISPLHFGNGTRLTVT.

The chain combines TRBV5-1 with TRBJ1-2; no firm D call. This CDR3 comprises 15 residues. The V gene lost 4 bases and the J gene lost 0 bases, with 13 bases spanning the gap. CDR1 and CDR2 (germline): SGHRS, YFSETQ. CDR3 protein: CASSISQGANYGYTF. Here the CDR3 DNA reads TGCGCCAGCAGCATTTCACAAGGAGCTAACTATGGCTACACCTTC.

This clonotype was seen a handful of times. The CDR3 loop reads CASSEQGYNSPLHF. CDR3 bases: TGTGCCAGCAGTGAACAGGGGTATAATTCACCCCTCCACTTT. This sequence joins TRBV25-1 and TRBJ1-6, with a tentative D call TRBD1 (6 bases). Germline lookup yields CDR1 MGHDK and CDR2 SYGVNS. CDR3 length equals 14 residues. The V and J ends lost 2 bases and 4 bases respectively, with 6 bases between them. Together with reference TRBV25-1 and TRBJ1-6, the CDR3 gives the full variable domain: EADIYQTPRYLVIGTGKKITLECSQTMGHDKMYWYQQDPGMELHLIHYSYGVNSTEKGDLSSESTVSRIRTEHFPLTLESARPSHTSQYLCASSEQGYNSPLHFGNGTRLTVT.

The chain joins TRBV4-1 to TRBJ2-7; 7 positions agree with TRBD1. The CDR3 loop spans 17 amino acids. Germline V gene data show CDR1 as MGHRA and CDR2 as YSYEKL. Trimming cost V 0 bases and J 1 base; bases outside gene matches: 9. The CDR3 here is CASSQDLDRLTSYEQYF. The CDR3 DNA reads TGCGCCAGCAGCCAAGACTTGGACAGGCTGACATCCTACGAGCAGTACTTC.

This clonotype showed up just a few times. The rearrangement links TRBV2 to TRBJ2-1, with 7 bases identical to TRBD2. Germline loops: CDR1 SNHLY, CDR2 FYNNEI. Germline trimming cut 6 bases from V and 0 bases from J; bases unmatched to any gene: 5. CDR3 length: 15 amino acids. This CDR3 is CASRGAGTSYNEQFF. CDR3 bases: TGTGCCAGCAGGGGAGCGGGAACCTCCTACAATGAGCAGTTCTTC.

The table lists this clonotype with a few counts. The chain recombines TRBV19 with TRBJ1-3; D possibly corresponds to TRBD1 (6 bases). V gave up 5 bases and J gave up 0 bases, with 14 bases separating them. CDR3 length equals 16 residues. Germline values: CDR1 LNHDA, CDR2 SQIVND (reference sequence). CDR3 protein: CASSLPGHSSGNTIYF. The CDR3 coding sequence is TGTGCCAGTAGTCTACCGGGACATTCCTCTGGAAACACCATATATTTT.

The CDR3, as DNA: TGTGCCAGCAGCCGGGACAGGGGGATCGCCGGGGAGCTGTTTTTT. This encodes CASSRDRGIAGELFF. The rearrangement links TRBV6-1 to TRBJ2-2; 11 bases map to TRBD1. There are 15 residues in the CDR3. The junction had 6 bases not matched to a gene; V was cut back by 6 bases and J by 6 bases. Looked up from germline, CDR1 is MNHNS and CDR2 is SASEGT.

This clonotype has only a few counts. This sequence joins TRBV14 and TRBJ2-2; D not certain. V shed 4 bases and J shed 1 base, with 13 bases lying between them. Per germline, CDR1 SGHDN and CDR2 FVKESK. The CDR3 loop spans 16 amino acids. The CDR3 reads CASSPDGHWNTGELFF. In nucleotides, the CDR3 is TGTGCCAGCAGCCCGGATGGGCACTGGAACACCGGGGAGCTGTTTTTT.

This chain joins TRBV7-9 and TRBJ1-4; 7 nucleotides line up with TRBD1. Germline loops: CDR1 SEHNR, CDR2 FQNEAQ (reference sequence). The CDR3 runs to 14 residues. Losses at the gene ends were 5 bases for V and 3 bases for J; bases not matched to a gene: 3. The CDR3 bases are TGTGCCAGCAGCCCAGGGGGAGCTAATGAAAAACTGTTTTTT. Residues: CASSPGGANEKLFF.

The V call is TRBV10-3, the J call TRBJ1-2, with 8 positions matching TRBD1. Losses at the gene ends were 2 bases for V and 5 bases for J; bases not matched to a gene: 7. The CDR3 is made up of 15 amino acids. Germline CDR1 and CDR2: ENHRY and SYGVKD. The CDR3 loop reads CAISETGGSRYGYTF. CDR3 coding DNA: TGTGCCATCAGTGAGACAGGGGGGTCCCGGTATGGCTACACCTTC.

This clonotype was seen once. This rearrangement joins TRBV4-1 to TRBJ1-5, with D tentatively TRBD1 (5 bases). CDR1 MGHRA and CDR2 YSYEKL come from the germline V gene. Trimming took 3 bases from V and 4 from J, leaving 10 bases between them. The CDR3 covers 14 residues. CDR3 loop: CASSQVGPNQPQHF. Here the CDR3 DNA reads TGCGCCAGCAGCCAGGTGGGACCGAATCAGCCCCAGCATTTT.

This clonotype came up a few times. This sequence joins TRBV28 and TRBJ2-7, with TRBD2 identical over 11 bases. The CDR3 has 17 residues. J lost 3 bases, V lost 0 bases, and 7 bases had no gene match. Germline V CDR1 and CDR2: MDHEN, SYDVKM. The DNA of the CDR3 is TGTGCCAGCAGTTTATGGCCTAGCGGGAGGAGGTTCTACGAGCAGTACTTC. It encodes CASSLWPSGRRFYEQYF. The whole variable domain, remainder taken from reference TRBV28 and TRBJ2-7, is DVKVTQSSRYLVKRTGEKVFLECVQDMDHENMFWYRQDPGLGLRLIYFSYDVKMKEKGDIPEGYSVSREKKERFSLILESASTNQTSMYLCASSLWPSGRRFYEQYFGPGTRLTVT.

This clonotype has a count of ten or more. The V and J genes are TRBV29-1 and TRBJ1-4; D unclear. The CDR3 contains 11 residues. Germline CDR1 and CDR2: SQVTM and ANQGSEA. Trimming removed 4 bases from V and 8 bases from J, with 8 bases in between. The CDR3 DNA reads TGCAGCGTTGGGCAAGGGGAAAAACTGTTTTTT. Translated: CSVGQGEKLFF.

In its sample, this clonotype was seen a few times. The chain has TRBV24-1 and TRBJ2-2, with D perhaps assigned TRBD1 or TRBD2 (5 bases each). V dropped 3 bases and J dropped 4 bases, with 14 bases sitting between them. Germline V gene lookup returns CDR1 KGHDR and CDR2 SFDVKD. This CDR3 contains 16 residues. CDR3 amino acids: CATSDPGLAGTGELFF. The DNA for the CDR3 is TGTGCCACCAGTGATCCAGGGCTCGCGGGCACCGGGGAGCTGTTTTTT.

The chain uses TRBV5-1 and TRBJ2-2; 13 nucleotides align to TRBD2. Germline V CDR1 and CDR2: SGHRS, YFSETQ. This CDR3 region has 15 residues. V lost 4 bases and J lost 9; bases outside the gene matches: 6. The CDR3 is CASSLGLAGVRELFF. CDR3 sequence (DNA): TGCGCCAGCAGCCTAGGACTAGCGGGGGTGAGGGAGCTGTTTTTT.

The chain is built from TRBV20-1 and TRBJ1-2; D call uncertain. V was trimmed by 0 bases and J by 4 bases, leaving 9 bases between them. CDR1 DFQATT and CDR2 SNEGSKA come from the germline V gene (reference sequence). This CDR3 has 13 residues. The CDR3 nucleotides are TGCAGTGCTAGAGATGGCGGAGTCTATGGCTACACCTTC. This codes for CSARDGGVYGYTF.

There are a few counts of this clonotype. This chain links TRBV27 with TRBJ2-7, with a tentative D call TRBD2 (5 bases). In germline, CDR1 is MNHEY, CDR2 SMNVEV (reference sequence). This CDR3 contains 14 residues. Trimming removed 3 bases at V and 0 bases at J, with 9 bases between. CDR3 sequence reads: CASSLRGISYEQYF. The CDR3, as DNA: TGTGCCAGCAGTTTGAGAGGGATCTCCTACGAGCAGTACTTC.

The CDR3 loop is CSAPGLANYNEQFF. The CDR3 DNA reads TGCAGTGCGCCCGGACTAGCGAATTACAATGAGCAGTTCTTC. The chain uses TRBV20-1 and TRBJ2-1, with TRBD2 identical over 9 bases. V lost 6 bases and J lost 4; bases outside the gene matches: 7. The CDR3 sequence is 14 residues long. CDR1 and CDR2 (germline): DFQATT, SNEGSKA (reference sequence).

The chain is built from TRBV5-1 and TRBJ2-2; 11 positions agree with TRBD1. The CDR3 has 16 amino acids. V was clipped by 4 bases and J by 7 bases; unmatched bases: 9. The germline gives CDR1 SGHRS, CDR2 YFSETQ. CDR3 in DNA: TGCGCCAGCAGCCCCCGGGGACAGGGGGGAATCGGGGAGCTGTTTTTT. It translates to CASSPRGQGGIGELFF. Combining the CDR3 with reference TRBV5-1 and TRBJ2-2 gives the whole variable domain KAGVTQTPRYLIKTRGQQVTLSCSPISGHRSVSWYQQTPGQGLQFLFEYFSETQRNKGNFPGRFSGRQFSNSRSEMNVSTLELGDSALYLCASSPRGQGGIGELFFGEGSRLTVL.

This chain connects TRBV29-1 to TRBJ2-7, with 9 positions matching TRBD1. Trimming removed 5 bases from V and 2 bases from J; junction bases left unmatched: 10. Germline loops: CDR1 SQVTM, CDR2 ANQGSEA. The CDR3 runs 15 residues. The DNA of the CDR3 is TGCAGCGTTACTCCCCGGGACAGGGAGACCTACGAGCAGTACTTC. Amino acid sequence: CSVTPRDRETYEQYF.

The chain is built from TRBV20-1 and TRBJ1-3, with TRBD1 as a possible D gene (5 bases). Germline V CDR1 and CDR2: DFQATT, SNEGSKA (reference sequence). Between the trimmed V and J ends, which lost 5 bases and 0 bases, there was a span of 11 bases. The length of the CDR3 is 14 residues. The DNA of the CDR3 is TGCAGTGCTGCCCGACAGAGCTCTGGAAACACCATATATTTT. It translates to CSAARQSSGNTIYF.

The J gene is TRBJ2-3, the V gene TRBV20-1; 7 bases are a match to TRBD2. Germline lookup yields CDR1 DFQATT and CDR2 SNEGSKA (reference sequence). V was clipped by 6 bases and J by 0 bases; unmatched bases: 6. The CDR3 extends over 14 amino acids. DNA of the CDR3: TGCAGTGCCCGTGGGGGGGTCAGCACAGATACGCAGTATTTT. Protein product: CSARGGVSTDTQYF.

This clonotype showed up many times. The V and J genes are TRBV5-1 and TRBJ1-2, with D hard to call. This CDR3 spans 13 amino acids. Germline CDR1 and CDR2: SGHRS and YFSETQ. Trimming shortened V by 0 bases and J by 4 bases, and 7 bases separated the two germline ends. The CDR3, as DNA: TGCGCCAGCAGCTTGGGTTCGGGCTATGGCTACACCTTC. Protein sequence: CASSLGSGYGYTF.

There are many counts of this clonotype. The chain carries TRBV6-1 and TRBJ1-2; no clear D gene. Deletions cut 1 base from V and 4 bases from J, with 7 bases between. The CDR3 is made up of 13 amino acids. Germline V gene data show CDR1 as MNHNS and CDR2 as SASEGT. The CDR3 region has the DNA TGTGCCAGCAGTGAAGGGAGGATCTATGGCTACACCTTC. Amino acid sequence: CASSEGRIYGYTF.

This clonotype was observed many times. The V gene is TRBV5-5, the J gene TRBJ1-2; TRBD1 matches 12 bases. With 4 bases clipped from V and 5 bases from J, the junction kept 6 bases outside the gene matches. The CDR3 runs 15 residues. Germline values: CDR1 SGHKS, CDR2 YYEKEE (reference sequence). The CDR3 here is CASSRGTGGFYGYTF. The CDR3 DNA reads TGTGCCAGCAGCAGGGGGACAGGGGGCTTTTATGGCTACACCTTC.

This clonotype came up many times. CDR3 bases: TGTGCCAGCAGTTTGCCCACTTATAATTCACCCCTCCACTTT. Translated: CASSLPTYNSPLHF. The rearrangement links TRBV28 to TRBJ1-6; unclear D gene. Germline V gene lookup returns CDR1 MDHEN and CDR2 SYDVKM. V was cut by 3 bases and J by 4 bases, with 7 bases left in between. The CDR3 covers 14 residues. Full variable domain (outside the CDR3, taken from reference TRBV28 and TRBJ1-6): DVKVTQSSRYLVKRTGEKVFLECVQDMDHENMFWYRQDPGLGLRLIYFSYDVKMKEKGDIPEGYSVSREKKERFSLILESASTNQTSMYLCASSLPTYNSPLHFGNGTRLTVT.

The V gene is TRBV20-1, the J gene TRBJ1-6; 8 bases map to TRBD1. V gave up 1 base and J gave up 13 bases; unmatched junction bases: 9. In germline, CDR1 is DFQATT, CDR2 SNEGSKA (reference sequence). This CDR3 spans 14 amino acids. The CDR3 reads CSARGGTGVIPLHF. The CDR3 DNA sequence: TGCAGTGCTAGAGGGGGGACAGGAGTAATCCCCCTCCACTTT.

This clonotype was found a few times. The genes are TRBV6-2 or TRBV6-3 and TRBJ1-1; no clear D gene. Trimming left V 7 bases short and J 1 base short, with 13 bases between. This CDR3 comprises 14 residues. Germline V CDR1 and CDR2: MNHEY, SVGEGT. CDR3 bases: TGTGCCAGCACGCTGAGCAGGAGGAACACTGAAGCTTTCTTT. Protein sequence: CASTLSRRNTEAFF.

The sample holds a few counts of this clonotype. The CDR3 region has the DNA TGCAGTGCTAGAGATCTACAGAGAAATAACTATGGCTACACCTTC. Protein sequence: CSARDLQRNNYGYTF. J is TRBJ1-2 and V is TRBV20-1; D ambiguous. CDR1 and CDR2 (germline): DFQATT, SNEGSKA (reference sequence). This CDR3 is 15 amino acids long. V lost 0 bases and J lost 1, with 12 bases in between.

The rearrangement joins TRBV20-1 to TRBJ2-1; 7 bases agree with TRBD1. Germline V gene sequence: CDR1 DFQATT, CDR2 SNEGSKA (reference sequence). The CDR3 length is 12 residues. V lost 5 bases and J lost 6; bases outside the gene matches: 4. The chain's CDR3 is CSAEDRSNEQFF. DNA of the CDR3: TGCAGTGCTGAGGACAGGAGCAATGAGCAGTTCTTC.

The gene calls are TRBV7-2 and TRBJ1-5, with no clear D. There are 17 residues in the CDR3. Germline loops: CDR1 SGHTA, CDR2 FQGNSA. V was shortened by 4 bases and J by 2 bases, with 18 bases between the two germline ends. The CDR3 spells CASSYGPPITRNQPQHF. The CDR3 nucleotides are TGTGCCAGCAGCTATGGGCCACCAATTACCCGCAATCAGCCCCAGCATTTT.